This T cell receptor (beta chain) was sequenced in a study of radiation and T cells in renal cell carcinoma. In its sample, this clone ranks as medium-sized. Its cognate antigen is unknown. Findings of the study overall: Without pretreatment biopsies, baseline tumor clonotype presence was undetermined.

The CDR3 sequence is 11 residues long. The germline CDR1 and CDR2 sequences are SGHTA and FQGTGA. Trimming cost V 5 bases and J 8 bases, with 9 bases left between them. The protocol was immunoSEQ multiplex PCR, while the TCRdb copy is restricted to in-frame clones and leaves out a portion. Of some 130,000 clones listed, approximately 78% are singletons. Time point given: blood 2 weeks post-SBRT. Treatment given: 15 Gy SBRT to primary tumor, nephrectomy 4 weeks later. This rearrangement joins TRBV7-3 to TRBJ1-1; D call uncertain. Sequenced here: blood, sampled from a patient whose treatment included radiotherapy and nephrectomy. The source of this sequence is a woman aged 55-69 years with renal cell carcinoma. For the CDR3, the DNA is TGTGCCAGCAGCCAGGATGGGGAAGCTTTCTTT. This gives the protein CASSQDGEAFF.